Following are 30 T cell receptor beta chains from one sample sequenced in a study of blood T cells in healthy people across ages. It was with a sample-barcoded 5' primer and a J-beta primer mix that a second PCR of about 6 to 12 cycles was run. TCRdb analysed the 5' RACE reads with MiXCR anew, one entry per CDR3 protein. The profile shows approximately 1.5 million distinct CDR3 sequences, roughly a third of them singletons. Material for sequencing was blood. These receptors were obtained from a woman between 25 and 40 years old in good health.

This clonotype was picked up a small number of times. The chain has TRBV20-1 and TRBJ2-3, with 7 nucleotides matching TRBD2. The CDR3 has 16 residues. With V trimmed by 3 bases and J by 3 bases, 12 bases remained unmatched. Germline V gives CDR1 DFQATT, CDR2 SNEGSKA (reference sequence). The CDR3 DNA reads TGCAGTGCTAGCCCACAGGCTAGCGGATTGACAGATACGCAGTATTTT. Translation: CSASPQASGLTDTQYF.

There are a few counts of this clonotype. V and J are TRBV10-3 and TRBJ1-1; TRBD1 agrees at 8 bases. The length of the CDR3 is 17 residues. Trimming removed 0 bases from V and 1 base from J; junction bases left unmatched: 7. Germline V gene lookup returns CDR1 ENHRY and CDR2 SYGVKD. CDR3 sequence reads: CAISESRSQGANTEAFF. The DNA of the CDR3 is TGTGCCATCAGTGAGTCCCGCAGTCAGGGGGCGAACACTGAAGCTTTCTTT.

This clonotype was counted only a few times. The chain uses TRBV7-9 and TRBJ2-7, with D perhaps given as TRBD1 or TRBD2 (5 bases each). Germline values: CDR1 SEHNR, CDR2 FQNEAQ (reference sequence). The CDR3 is made up of 16 amino acids. The germline V and J ends were trimmed by 3 bases and 0 bases, with 15 bases remaining between them. This CDR3 reads CASSFPVTGPSYEQYF. The CDR3 coding sequence is TGTGCCAGCAGCTTTCCGGTGACGGGGCCCTCCTACGAGCAGTACTTC.

The chain joins TRBV5-1 to TRBJ2-5, with D perhaps TRBD2 (6 bases). V was clipped by 5 bases and J by 2 bases, with 13 bases between them. This CDR3 is 14 amino acids long. Germline V gene sequence: CDR1 SGHRS, CDR2 YFSETQ. Here the CDR3 DNA reads TGCGCCAGCAGGAGGGACTGCGCACAAGAGACCCAGTACTTC. Its translation: CASRRDCAQETQYF.

The chain has TRBV9 and TRBJ2-5, with D possibly TRBD2 on 6 matching bases. The CDR3 has 14 amino acids. The V gene lost 0 bases and the J gene lost 4 bases, with 10 bases spanning the gap. The germline gives CDR1 SGDLS, CDR2 YYNGEE. For the CDR3, the DNA is TGTGCCAGCAGCGTAGTGGGAGCGGGAGAGACCCAGTACTTC. This encodes CASSVVGAGETQYF.

A word on this clonotype: One end of the junction fails to match germline, which may point to a read error. The chain links TRBV29-1 to TRBJ2-6; a possible D gene is TRBD2 (7 bases). This CDR3 has 16 amino acids. Germline lookup yields CDR1 SQVTM and CDR2 ANQGSEA. The CDR3 sequence is CSSLGGGASGANVRTF. The CDR3 DNA follows: TGCAGCTCCCTAGGGGGGGGGGCCTCTGGGGCCAACGTCCGGACTTTC.

A note on this clonotype: A much larger clone differs by one base, so this may be a read error. The genes are TRBV20-1 and TRBJ1-1, with TRBD1 matching 9 bases. From germline, CDR1 is DFQATT and CDR2 SNEGSKA (reference sequence). CDR3 length: 15 amino acids. CDR3 amino acids: CSVRPGTGLNTEAFF. CDR3 nucleotide sequence: TGCAGTGTTAGACCCGGGACAGGGCTGAACACTGAAGCTTTCTTT.

The sample holds a few counts of this clonotype. The chain links TRBV7-9 to TRBJ2-7; 8 bases align to TRBD2. The CDR3 spans 15 residues. V lost 5 bases and J lost 1; bases outside the gene matches: 7. Germline V gene sequence: CDR1 SEHNR, CDR2 FQNEAQ (reference sequence). CDR3 coding DNA: TGTGCCAGCAGCGCCTACGGGGGGGGGTCCTACGAGCAGTACTTC. Protein product: CASSAYGGGSYEQYF.

The CDR3 sequence: CASSQGVRAGVETQYF. DNA of the CDR3: TGCGCCAGCAGCCAAGGGGTGCGAGCGGGAGTGGAGACCCAGTACTTC. The rearrangement joins TRBV4-1 to TRBJ2-5, with 8 bases that match TRBD2. J gave up 5 bases and V 1 base, and 9 bases lay outside the gene matches. Germline loops: CDR1 MGHRA, CDR2 YSYEKL. The CDR3 is made up of 16 amino acids.

The chain recombines TRBV27 with TRBJ2-7, with 9 nucleotides matching TRBD2. The J call is doubtful: the DNA matches TRBJ2-5 better. The germline V gene has CDR1 MNHEY and CDR2 SMNVEV (reference sequence). The length of the CDR3 is 16 residues. CDR3 DNA sequence: TGTGCCAGCAGTTTATGTCCTAGCGGGGCAGGGGAGACCCAGTACTTC. It yields the protein CASSLCPSGAGETQYF.

This chain links TRBV6-2 or TRBV6-3 with TRBJ2-7; a weak D match, TRBD2 (6 bases). Trimming left V 6 bases short and J 3 bases short, with 12 bases between. The CDR3 covers 13 residues. CDR1 and CDR2 (germline): MNHEY, SVGEGT. The CDR3 region is CASSTGSVYEQYF. CDR3 bases: TGTGCCAGCAGCACCGGGAGCGTCTACGAGCAGTACTTC.

This chain uses TRBV6-5 with TRBJ1-2, with 9 bases fitting TRBD1. Germline V CDR1 and CDR2: MNHEY, SVGAGI. This CDR3 spans 15 amino acids. J was trimmed by 0 bases and V by 7 bases; bases with no gene match: 6. CDR3 in amino acids: CASNSGTGPNYGYTF. As DNA, the CDR3 is TGTGCCAGCAATTCCGGGACAGGGCCTAACTATGGCTACACCTTC.

This clonotype was observed a few times. The CDR3 is CASSPQSGSISYNEQFF. CDR3 nucleotide sequence: TGTGCCAGCAGTCCCCAAAGCGGGAGTATCAGTTACAATGAGCAGTTCTTC. This chain links TRBV28 with TRBJ2-1; 8 bases agree with TRBD2. The ends lost 5 bases at V and 4 bases at J; junction bases unmatched: 13. Germline CDR1 reads MDHEN; CDR2 reads SYDVKM. The CDR3 is 17 residues long.

The chain carries TRBV28 and TRBJ2-7, with 8 positions matching TRBD1. Germline V lookup: CDR1 MDHEN, CDR2 SYDVKM. The CDR3 consists of 16 residues. Losses at the gene ends were 5 bases for V and 5 bases for J; bases not matched to a gene: 14. CDR3 sequence reads: CASSNRDRPISDEQYF. In DNA, the CDR3 is TGTGCCAGCAGTAACCGGGACAGGCCCATTTCAGACGAGCAGTACTTC.

The chain is built from TRBV18 and TRBJ1-1; D call uncertain. The V gene lost 2 bases and the J gene lost 0 bases, with 7 bases spanning the gap. The germline V gene encodes CDR1 KGHSH and CDR2 LQKENI. CDR3 size: 14 residues. DNA for the CDR3: TGTGCCAGCTCACCAAACACCTTGAACACTGAAGCTTTCTTT. Encoded protein: CASSPNTLNTEAFF. Drawing the rest from reference TRBV18 and TRBJ1-1, the complete variable domain is NAGVMQNPRHLVRRRGQEARLRCSPMKGHSHVYWYRQLPEEGLKFMVYLQKENIIDESGMPKERFSAEFPKEGPSILRIQQVVRGDSAAYFCASSPNTLNTEAFFGQGTRLTVV.

This clonotype appeared a few times. The rearrangement uses TRBV3-1 and TRBJ2-1; 14 bases agree with TRBD2. V shed 0 bases, J shed 10 bases, and the junction held 5 bases outside the gene matches. CDR3 length equals 16 residues. Per germline, CDR1 LGHDT and CDR2 YNNKEL (reference sequence). The CDR3 sequence: CASSQDMGLAGDEQFF. CDR3 nucleotides: TGTGCCAGCAGCCAAGATATGGGACTAGCGGGAGACGAGCAGTTCTTC.

This clonotype was recorded at least ten times. V usage is TRBV27 and J usage is TRBJ2-5; perhaps TRBD2 as D (5 bases). V was clipped by 2 bases and J by 5 bases, with 9 bases between them. Germline values: CDR1 MNHEY, CDR2 SMNVEV (reference sequence). The CDR3 has 13 amino acids. In DNA form, the CDR3 reads TGTGCCAGCAGTTTACTAGAGGGCGAGACCCAGTACTTC. Protein: CASSLLEGETQYF.

This clonotype has only one observation. J is TRBJ1-5 and V is TRBV5-1; D remains unclear. The CDR3 loop spans 14 amino acids. Trimming removed 1 base from V and 6 bases from J, with 11 bases in between. Germline assignment: CDR1 SGHRS and CDR2 YFSETQ. CDR3 sequence: CASSLIGECQPQHF. Written as DNA, the CDR3 is TGCGCCAGCAGCTTGATCGGAGAGTGTCAGCCCCAGCATTTT.

Concerning this clonotype: The conserved final phenylalanine or tryptophan is absent from the CDR3, which likely points to a read error. The DNA is left out, because the CDR3 cannot be placed on it with certainty; the CDR3 is given as TCRdb lists it. The chain carries TRBV9 and TRBJ2-1; the table's TRBD1 call for D was not verified on the DNA. Germline V lookup: CDR1 SGDLS, CDR2 YYNGEE. 19 amino acids form the CDR3, both terminal residues included. CDR3 amino acids: CASSVVEGTELHDGYTFGS.

This clonotype has more than one count but fewer than ten. The CDR3 region is CATSSLKGDEQFF. CDR3 bases: TGTGCCACCAGCAGTCTTAAGGGAGATGAGCAGTTCTTC. The V and J genes are TRBV15 and TRBJ2-1, with D maybe TRBD2 (5 bases). CDR3 length equals 13 residues. V lost 3 bases to trimming and J lost 8 bases, with 11 bases between them. Germline CDR1 and CDR2: LNHNV and YYDKDF (reference sequence).

This clonotype was counted a few times. The chain recombines TRBV5-8 with TRBJ2-7; D gene ambiguous. The V end lost 5 bases, the J end lost 3 bases, and 6 bases lay between the germline ends. The CDR3 covers 11 residues. Germline CDR1 and CDR2: SGHTS and YDEGEE. The CDR3 DNA reads TGTGCCAGCAGATCAGTCTACGAGCAGTACTTC. Encoded protein: CASRSVYEQYF.

This clonotype was detected only a few times. The gene calls are TRBV6-2 or TRBV6-3 and TRBJ1-5, with D perhaps matching TRBD1 (6 bases). The CDR3 length is 15 residues. Germline CDR1 MNHEY, CDR2 SVGEGT. V was cut by 2 bases and J by 1 base, with 9 bases left in between. The chain's CDR3 is CASSYGDRSNQPQHF. The CDR3, as DNA: TGTGCCAGCAGTTACGGTGACAGGAGCAATCAGCCCCAGCATTTT.

The rearrangement joins TRBV7-3 to TRBJ2-3; 9 bases line up with TRBD2. Germline CDR1 reads SGHTA; CDR2 reads FQGTGA. V lost 2 bases to trimming and J lost 6 bases; unmatched junction nucleotides: 6. The length of the CDR3 is 15 residues. For the CDR3, the DNA is TGTGCCAGCAGCTTATCCGGACTAGCGACGGATACGCAGTATTTT. Amino acid sequence: CASSLSGLATDTQYF.

About this clonotype: Compared with germline, one end of the junction differs, possibly owing to a read error. The rearrangement uses TRBV9 and TRBJ2-1; TRBD1 matches at 8 bases. In germline, CDR1 is SGDLS, CDR2 YYNGEE. The CDR3 extends over 16 amino acids. In DNA form, the CDR3 reads TGTGCCAGCAGCTACCAACAGGGGGGCCCATTGAATGAGCGGTTCTTC. Translated, it gives CASSYQQGGPLNERFF.

This clonotype has at least ten counts. This chain joins TRBV11-3 and TRBJ2-1, with TRBD1 identical over 9 bases. Germline values: CDR1 SGHNT, CDR2 YENEEA. The V and J ends lost 3 bases and 4 bases, in that order; junction bases with no gene match: 1. The CDR3 contains 14 residues. The CDR3: CASSFGTGYNEQFF. The CDR3 DNA reads as TGTGCCAGCAGCTTCGGGACAGGGTACAATGAGCAGTTCTTC.

The CDR3 loop reads CASSLDAAEAFF. The DNA of the CDR3 is TGCGCCAGCAGCCTCGATGCGGCTGAAGCTTTCTTT. The gene calls are TRBV5-1 and TRBJ1-1; D call uncertain. Trimming shortened V by 4 bases and J by 6 bases, and 10 bases separated the two germline ends. This CDR3 spans 12 amino acids. The germline V gene has CDR1 SGHRS and CDR2 YFSETQ.

The chain uses TRBV9 and TRBJ2-5; D is possibly TRBD2 (5 bases). Germline loops: CDR1 SGDLS, CDR2 YYNGEE. The CDR3 spans 14 residues. Trimming shortened V by 0 bases and J by 11 bases, and 17 bases separated the two germline ends. The CDR3 loop reads CASSVELGEIEQYF. CDR3 bases: TGTGCCAGCAGCGTAGAGCTCGGGGAGATTGAGCAGTACTTC.

The genes are TRBV28 and TRBJ1-5; TRBD1 agrees at 8 bases. Trimming at V came to 5 bases and at J to 3 bases, leaving 18 bases not matched to a gene. The CDR3 runs 19 residues. The germline V gene has CDR1 MDHEN and CDR2 SYDVKM. The CDR3 sequence: CASSPRFVGTGHYNQPQHF. DNA for the CDR3: TGTGCCAGCAGTCCGCGGTTTGTCGGGACAGGACATTACAATCAGCCCCAGCATTTT.

This chain links TRBV7-2 with TRBJ2-1; 10 bases align to TRBD2. Germline loops: CDR1 SGHTA, CDR2 FQGNSA. V lost 0 bases to trimming and J lost 9 bases; unmatched junction nucleotides: 11. The CDR3 consists of 17 residues. CDR3 region: CASSLALSAGGQGEQFF. The CDR3 DNA follows: TGTGCCAGCAGCTTAGCGCTCTCAGCGGGGGGGCAAGGTGAGCAGTTCTTC.

Remarks on this clonotype: An end of the junction differs from the germline gene, which may be a read error. This chain joins TRBV4-1 and TRBJ2-1; 9 bases map to TRBD1. The CDR3 has 16 amino acids. Germline V gene sequence: CDR1 MGHRA, CDR2 YSYEKL. The CDR3 DNA reads TGCGCCAGCAGCACTTCTTGGACAGGGGACTACGATGAGCAGTTCTTC. The encoded protein is CASSTSWTGDYDEQFF.